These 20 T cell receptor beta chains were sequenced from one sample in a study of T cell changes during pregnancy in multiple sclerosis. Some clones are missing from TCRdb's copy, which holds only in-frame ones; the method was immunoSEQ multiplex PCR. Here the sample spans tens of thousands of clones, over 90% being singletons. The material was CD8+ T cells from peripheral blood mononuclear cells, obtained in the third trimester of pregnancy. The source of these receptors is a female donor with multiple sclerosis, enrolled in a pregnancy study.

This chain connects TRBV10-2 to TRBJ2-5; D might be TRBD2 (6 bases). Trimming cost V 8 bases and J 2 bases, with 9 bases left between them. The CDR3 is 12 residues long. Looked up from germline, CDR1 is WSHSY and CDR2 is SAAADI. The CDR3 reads CASLTSQETQYF. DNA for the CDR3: TGCGCCAGCTTGACTAGTCAAGAGACCCAGTACTTC.

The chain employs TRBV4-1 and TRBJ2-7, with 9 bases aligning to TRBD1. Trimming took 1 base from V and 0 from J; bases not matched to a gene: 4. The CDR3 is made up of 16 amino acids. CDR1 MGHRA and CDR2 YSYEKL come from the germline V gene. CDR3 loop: CASSQAGTGSSYEQYF. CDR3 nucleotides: TGCGCCAGCAGCCAAGCAGGGACAGGGAGCTCCTACGAGCAGTACTTC.

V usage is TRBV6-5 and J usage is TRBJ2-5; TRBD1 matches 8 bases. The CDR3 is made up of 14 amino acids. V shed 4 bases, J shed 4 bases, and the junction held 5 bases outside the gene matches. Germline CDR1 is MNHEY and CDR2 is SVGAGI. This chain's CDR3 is CASSFSTGGETQYF. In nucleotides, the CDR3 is TGTGCCAGCAGTTTTTCCACAGGGGGAGAGACCCAGTACTTC.

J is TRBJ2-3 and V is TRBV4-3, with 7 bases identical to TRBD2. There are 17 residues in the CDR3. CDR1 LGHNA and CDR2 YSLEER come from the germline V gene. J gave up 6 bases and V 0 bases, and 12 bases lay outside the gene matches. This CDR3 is CASSQDASGGPGDTQYF. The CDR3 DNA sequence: TGCGCCAGCAGCCAAGATGCTAGCGGAGGGCCGGGGGATACGCAGTATTTT.

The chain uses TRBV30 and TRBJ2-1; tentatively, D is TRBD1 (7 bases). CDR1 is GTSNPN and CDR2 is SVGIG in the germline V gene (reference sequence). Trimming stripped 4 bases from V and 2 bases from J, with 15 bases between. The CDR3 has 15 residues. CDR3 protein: CAWTQGVAAYNEQFF. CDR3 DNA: TGTGCCTGGACCCAGGGGGTAGCGGCCTACAATGAGCAGTTCTTC.

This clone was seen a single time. The CDR3 DNA reads as TGTGCCAGCAGCTTGGGCAGGGGCACCGGGGAGCTGTTTTTT. Translated: CASSLGRGTGELFF. The rearrangement uses TRBV5-5 and TRBJ2-2, with D possibly matching TRBD1 (6 bases). CDR3 length: 14 residues. Germline CDR1 and CDR2: SGHKS and YYEKEE (reference sequence). V gave up 0 bases and J gave up 4 bases, with 7 bases separating them.

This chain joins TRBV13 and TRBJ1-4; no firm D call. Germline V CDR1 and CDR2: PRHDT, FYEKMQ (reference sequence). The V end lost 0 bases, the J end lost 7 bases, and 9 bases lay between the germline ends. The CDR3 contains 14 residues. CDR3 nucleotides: TGTGCCAGCAGCTTAGGGCAGTCAGTTGAAAAACTGTTTTTT. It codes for CASSLGQSVEKLFF.

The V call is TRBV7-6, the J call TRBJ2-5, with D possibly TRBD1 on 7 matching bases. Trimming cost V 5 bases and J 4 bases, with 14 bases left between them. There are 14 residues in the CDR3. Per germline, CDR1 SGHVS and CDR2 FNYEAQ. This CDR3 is CASSPGQEGETQYF. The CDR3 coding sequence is TGTGCCAGCAGCCCTGGACAGGAGGGAGAGACCCAGTACTTC. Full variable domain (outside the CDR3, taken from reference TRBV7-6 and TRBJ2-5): GAGVSQSPRYKVTKRGQDVALRCDPISGHVSLYWYRQALGQGPEFLTYFNYEAQQDKSGLPNDRFSAERPEGSISTLTIQRTEQRDSAMYRCASSPGQEGETQYFGPGTRLLVL.

The CDR3 DNA is TGTGCCAGCAGCTTAACAGGGGGAACTGAAGCTTTCTTT. Residues: CASSLTGGTEAFF. The chain links TRBV7-9 to TRBJ1-1; 8 bases fit TRBD1. The germline V gene encodes CDR1 SEHNR and CDR2 FQNEAQ (reference sequence). The CDR3 consists of 13 residues. After removal of 2 bases from V and 5 bases from J, the junction contained 1 base not matched to a gene. Filled out from reference TRBV7-9 and TRBJ1-1, the complete variable domain reads DTGVSQNPRHKITKRGQNVTFRCDPISEHNRLYWYRQTLGQGPEFLTYFQNEAQLEKSRLLSDRFSAERPKGSFSTLEIQRTEQGDSAMYLCASSLTGGTEAFFGQGTRLTVV.

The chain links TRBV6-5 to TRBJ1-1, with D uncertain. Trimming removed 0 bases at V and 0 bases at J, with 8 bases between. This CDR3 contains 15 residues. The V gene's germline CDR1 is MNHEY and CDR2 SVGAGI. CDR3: CASSYSGTLNTEAFF. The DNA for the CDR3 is TGTGCCAGCAGTTACTCGGGCACATTGAACACTGAAGCTTTCTTT.

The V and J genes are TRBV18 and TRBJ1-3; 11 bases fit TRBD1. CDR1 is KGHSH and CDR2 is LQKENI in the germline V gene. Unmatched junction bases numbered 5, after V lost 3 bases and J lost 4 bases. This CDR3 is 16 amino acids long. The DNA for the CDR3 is TGTGCCAGCTCACCTGGACAGGGGGCAAAGGGAAACACCATATATTTT. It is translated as CASSPGQGAKGNTIYF. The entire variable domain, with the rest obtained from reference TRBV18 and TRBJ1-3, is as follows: NAGVMQNPRHLVRRRGQEARLRCSPMKGHSHVYWYRQLPEEGLKFMVYLQKENIIDESGMPKERFSAEFPKEGPSILRIQQVVRGDSAAYFCASSPGQGAKGNTIYFGEGSWLTVV.

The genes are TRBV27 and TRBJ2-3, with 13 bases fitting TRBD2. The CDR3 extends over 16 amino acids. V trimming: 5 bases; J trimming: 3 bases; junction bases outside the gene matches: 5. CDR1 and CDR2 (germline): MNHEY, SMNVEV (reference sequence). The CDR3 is CASSRLAGGFTDTQYF. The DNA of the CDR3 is TGTGCCAGCAGTCGACTAGCGGGAGGTTTTACAGATACGCAGTATTTT.

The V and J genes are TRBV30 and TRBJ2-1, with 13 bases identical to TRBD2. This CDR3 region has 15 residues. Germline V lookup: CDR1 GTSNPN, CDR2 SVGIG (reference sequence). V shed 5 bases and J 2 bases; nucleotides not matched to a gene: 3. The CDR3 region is CAWYGLAGAYNEQFF. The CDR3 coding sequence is TGTGCCTGGTACGGACTAGCGGGGGCCTACAATGAGCAGTTCTTC. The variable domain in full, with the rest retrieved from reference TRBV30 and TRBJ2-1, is SQTIHQWPATLVQPVGSPLSLECTVEGTSNPNLYWYRQAAGRGLQLLFYSVGIGQISSEVPQNLSASRPQDRQFILSSKKLLLSDSGFYLCAWYGLAGAYNEQFFGPGTRLTVL.

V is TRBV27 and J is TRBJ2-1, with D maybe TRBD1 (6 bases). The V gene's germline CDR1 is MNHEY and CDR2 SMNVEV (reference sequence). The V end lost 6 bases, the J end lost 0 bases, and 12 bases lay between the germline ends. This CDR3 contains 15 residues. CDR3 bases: TGTGCCAGCAGGGAGCTAGGGGGCTCCTACAATGAGCAGTTCTTC. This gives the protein CASRELGGSYNEQFF.

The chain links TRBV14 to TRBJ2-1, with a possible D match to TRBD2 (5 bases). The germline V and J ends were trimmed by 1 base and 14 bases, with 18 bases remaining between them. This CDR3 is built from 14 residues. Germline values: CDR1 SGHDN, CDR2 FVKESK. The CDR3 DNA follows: TGTGCCAGCAGCCAAGTAGGGAATCCCGACGGGAAGTTCTTC. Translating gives CASSQVGNPDGKFF.

This CDR3 reads CASSAGHSNQPQHF. For the CDR3, the DNA is TGCGCCAGCAGTGCAGGACATAGCAATCAGCCCCAGCATTTT. The chain combines TRBV10-1 with TRBJ1-5; the D gene is possibly TRBD1 (5 bases). The CDR3 totals 14 residues. Germline V CDR1 and CDR2: WNHNN, SYGVQD (reference sequence). V shed 4 bases and J shed 0 bases, with 7 bases lying between them.

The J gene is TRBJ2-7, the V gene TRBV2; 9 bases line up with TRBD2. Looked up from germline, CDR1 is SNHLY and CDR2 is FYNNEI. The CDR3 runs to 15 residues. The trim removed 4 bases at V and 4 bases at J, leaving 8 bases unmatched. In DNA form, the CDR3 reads TGTGCCAGCAGTGGGCCCTTGCGGGAGGGGTACGAGCAGTACTTC. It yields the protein CASSGPLREGYEQYF.

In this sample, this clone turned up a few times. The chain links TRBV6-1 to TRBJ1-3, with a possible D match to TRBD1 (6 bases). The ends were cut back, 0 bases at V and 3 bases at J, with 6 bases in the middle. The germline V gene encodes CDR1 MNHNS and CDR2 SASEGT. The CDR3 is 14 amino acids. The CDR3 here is CASSEARGGNTIYF. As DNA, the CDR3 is TGTGCCAGCAGTGAAGCCAGGGGTGGAAACACCATATATTTT.

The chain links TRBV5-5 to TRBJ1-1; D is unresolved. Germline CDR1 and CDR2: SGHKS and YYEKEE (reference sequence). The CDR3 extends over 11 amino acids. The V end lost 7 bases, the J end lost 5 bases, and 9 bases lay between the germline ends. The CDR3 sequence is CASQEGTEAFF. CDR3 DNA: TGTGCCAGCCAGGAGGGTACTGAAGCTTTCTTT.

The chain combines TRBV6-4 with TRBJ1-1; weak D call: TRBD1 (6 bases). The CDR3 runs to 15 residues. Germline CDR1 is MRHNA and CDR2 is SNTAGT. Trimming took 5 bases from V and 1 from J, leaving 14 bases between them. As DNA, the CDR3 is TGTGCCAGCAGTTACGAGGACAGTGAGAACACTGAAGCTTTCTTT. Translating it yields CASSYEDSENTEAFF.